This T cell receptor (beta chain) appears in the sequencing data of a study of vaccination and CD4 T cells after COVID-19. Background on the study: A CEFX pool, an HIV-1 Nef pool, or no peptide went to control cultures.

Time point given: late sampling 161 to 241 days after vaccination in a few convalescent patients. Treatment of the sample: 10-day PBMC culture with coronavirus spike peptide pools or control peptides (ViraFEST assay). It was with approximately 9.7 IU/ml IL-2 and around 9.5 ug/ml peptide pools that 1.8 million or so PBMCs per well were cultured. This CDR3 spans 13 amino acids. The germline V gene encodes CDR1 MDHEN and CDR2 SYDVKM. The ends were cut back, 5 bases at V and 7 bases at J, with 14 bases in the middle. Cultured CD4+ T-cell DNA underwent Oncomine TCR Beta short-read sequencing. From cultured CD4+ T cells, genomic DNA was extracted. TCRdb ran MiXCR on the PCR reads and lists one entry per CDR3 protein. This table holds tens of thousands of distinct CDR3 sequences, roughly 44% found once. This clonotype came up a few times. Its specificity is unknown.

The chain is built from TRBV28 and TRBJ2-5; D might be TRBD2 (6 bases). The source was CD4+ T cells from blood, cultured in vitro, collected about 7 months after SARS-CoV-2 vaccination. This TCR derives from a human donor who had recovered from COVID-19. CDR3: CASSDLVGGTQYF. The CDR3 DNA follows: TGTGCCAGCAGTGATTTGGTGGGGGGGACCCAGTACTTC.